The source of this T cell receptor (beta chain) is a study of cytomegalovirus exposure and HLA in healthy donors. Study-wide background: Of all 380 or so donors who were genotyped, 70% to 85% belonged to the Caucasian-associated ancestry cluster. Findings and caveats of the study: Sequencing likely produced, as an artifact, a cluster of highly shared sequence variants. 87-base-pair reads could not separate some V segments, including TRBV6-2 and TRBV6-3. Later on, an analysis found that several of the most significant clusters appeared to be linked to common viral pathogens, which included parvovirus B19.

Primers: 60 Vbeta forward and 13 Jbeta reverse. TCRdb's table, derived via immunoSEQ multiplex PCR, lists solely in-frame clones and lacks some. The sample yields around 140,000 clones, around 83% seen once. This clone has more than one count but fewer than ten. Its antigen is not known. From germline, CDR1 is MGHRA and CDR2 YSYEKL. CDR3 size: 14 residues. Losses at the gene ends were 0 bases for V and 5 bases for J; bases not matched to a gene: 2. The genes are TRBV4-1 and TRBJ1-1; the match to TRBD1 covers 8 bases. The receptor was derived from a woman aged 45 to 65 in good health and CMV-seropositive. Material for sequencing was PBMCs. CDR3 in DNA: TGCGCCAGCAGCCAAGAGCAGGGGGCTACTGAAGCTTTCTTT. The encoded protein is CASSQEQGATEAFF.